The next 18 T cell receptor beta chains were all read from a single sample in a study of graft-versus-host responses after intestinal transplantation. Assay used: immunoSEQ multiplex PCR; TCRdb lists only in-frame clones, some missing. The sample carries about 120,000 clones, over 85% recorded once. These TCRs are of unknown antigen specificity. The specimen was unstimulated CD4+ T cells sorted from spleen or lymph node cells, collected before intestinal transplant. These receptors originate from a human donor who received an intestinal transplant.

The chain joins TRBV7-3 to TRBJ1-1; TRBD1 is a possible D gene (5 bases). Deletions cut 1 base from V and 9 bases from J, with 21 bases between. This CDR3 is built from 16 residues. Per germline, CDR1 SGHTA and CDR2 FQGTGA. CDR3 DNA sequence: TGTGCCAGCAGCTTAATACCAGGGATATTGGGTCAACAAGCTTTCTTT. Translation: CASSLIPGILGQQAFF.

The gene calls are TRBV27 and TRBJ1-2; no firm D call. The CDR3 runs to 13 residues. The V end lost 3 bases, the J end lost 7 bases, and 12 bases lay between the germline ends. Germline V gene lookup returns CDR1 MNHEY and CDR2 SMNVEV (reference sequence). The CDR3 spells CASSFGLGRGYTF. For the CDR3, the DNA is TGTGCCAGCAGTTTCGGGTTGGGTCGTGGCTACACCTTC.

The chain carries TRBV6-5 and TRBJ2-4; D is uncertain. V was clipped by 2 bases and J by 9 bases, with 14 bases between them. Germline V lookup: CDR1 MNHEY, CDR2 SVGAGI. There are 14 residues in the CDR3. The CDR3 nucleotides read TGTGCCAGCAGTTACACTGGGCATAAGGGCATTCAGTACTTC. It encodes CASSYTGHKGIQYF.

The chain employs TRBV27 and TRBJ2-7; the D gene is possibly TRBD1 (6 bases). Trimming took 4 bases from V and 4 from J, leaving 17 bases between them. This CDR3 is 15 amino acids long. The germline CDR1 and CDR2 sequences are MNHEY and SMNVEV (reference sequence). The CDR3 DNA sequence: TGTGCCAGCAGTTCCCTACAGTGGACAGATTACGAGCAGTACTTC. Amino acid sequence: CASSSLQWTDYEQYF.

To note about this clone: Other DNA sequences in this specimen translate into the identical CDR3. CDR3 residues: CASSPRDRGARETQYF. CDR3 DNA sequence: TGTGCCAGCTCACCTAGGGACAGGGGCGCCCGAGAGACCCAGTACTTC. The chain has TRBV18 and TRBJ2-5; 10 nucleotides align to TRBD1. Germline V lookup: CDR1 KGHSH, CDR2 LQKENI. The CDR3 sequence is 16 residues long. Trimming removed 3 bases from V and 4 bases from J; junction bases left unmatched: 8.

J is TRBJ2-7 and V is TRBV30, with D perhaps TRBD2 (6 bases). V lost 2 bases to trimming and J lost 7 bases, with 9 bases between them. The CDR3 runs to 11 residues. Germline CDR1 is GTSNPN and CDR2 is SVGIG (reference sequence). This CDR3 is CAWSFAGEQYF. In DNA form, the CDR3 reads TGTGCCTGGAGTTTTGCGGGGGAGCAGTACTTC.

The genes are TRBV7-3 and TRBJ2-5, with 9 bases identical to TRBD2. Trimming removed 5 bases from V and 4 bases from J; junction bases left unmatched: 8. Looked up from germline, CDR1 is SGHTA and CDR2 is FQGTGA. The CDR3 is 15 residues long. CDR3 sequence reads: CASSLSTSGLETQYF. As DNA, the CDR3 is TGTGCCAGCAGCCTCTCTACTAGCGGGCTAGAGACCCAGTACTTC.

V is TRBV6-5 and J is TRBJ2-2; 12 nucleotides line up with TRBD1. The CDR3 covers 15 residues. The germline V gene has CDR1 MNHEY and CDR2 SVGAGI. V dropped 7 bases and J dropped 5; count of bases not matched to a gene: 5. The CDR3 spells CASTRDRGRTGELFF. The CDR3, as DNA: TGTGCCAGCACCCGGGACAGGGGGCGAACCGGGGAGCTGTTTTTT.

This chain connects TRBV6-6 to TRBJ1-4; D call uncertain. In germline, CDR1 is MNHNY, CDR2 SVGAGI (reference sequence). Trimming left V 6 bases short and J 3 bases short, with 8 bases between. This CDR3 is built from 13 residues. The CDR3 DNA reads as TGTGCCAGCAGGGTGACGGCTAATGAAAAACTGTTTTTT. Encoded protein: CASRVTANEKLFF.

The CDR3 protein is CASSQGPGPKLYEQYF. As DNA, the CDR3 is TGCGCCAGCAGCCAAGGACCGGGCCCGAAACTCTACGAGCAGTACTTC. This sequence joins TRBV4-1 and TRBJ2-7; D call uncertain. The CDR3 runs 16 residues. CDR1 is MGHRA, CDR2 YSYEKL, per germline. The V and J ends lost 1 base and 3 bases respectively, with 16 bases between them.

The rearrangement joins TRBV9 to TRBJ2-1; TRBD2 agrees at 9 bases. This CDR3 is built from 19 residues. V shed 4 bases, J shed 5 bases, and the junction held 19 bases outside the gene matches. Germline V gene lookup returns CDR1 SGDLS and CDR2 YYNGEE. The CDR3 DNA reads TGTGCCAGCAGCACTTCTGGAGTAGCGGGGGCCCTTAAAGACAATGAGCAGTTCTTC. It is translated as CASSTSGVAGALKDNEQFF.

The chain combines TRBV7-3 with TRBJ2-3; 15 nucleotides agree with TRBD2. This CDR3 contains 18 residues. Looked up from germline, CDR1 is SGHTA and CDR2 is FQGTGA. Trimming removed 0 bases from V and 7 bases from J; junction bases left unmatched: 8. The CDR3 loop reads CASSLTLRTSGRENTQYF. Written as DNA, the CDR3 is TGTGCCAGCAGCTTAACCCTTAGGACTAGCGGGAGGGAAAATACGCAGTATTTT.

The chain recombines TRBV27 with TRBJ2-5; a possible D gene is TRBD2 (7 bases). Per the germline V gene, CDR1 is MNHEY and CDR2 is SMNVEV (reference sequence). V lost 3 bases and J 4 bases, leaving 21 bases between the germline ends. The length of the CDR3 is 17 residues. DNA of the CDR3: TGTGCCAGCAGTTTTGGTAGCGGGCGGGTAGGGGGAGAGACCCAGTACTTC. It codes for CASSFGSGRVGGETQYF.

This clone is a singleton in its sample. J is TRBJ2-7 and V is TRBV5-1; D perhaps matches TRBD1 (6 bases). V lost 3 bases and J lost 2, with 12 bases in between. The CDR3 loop spans 14 amino acids. Germline V lookup: CDR1 SGHRS, CDR2 YFSETQ. The CDR3 here is CASSSPGHPYEQYF. The DNA for the CDR3 is TGCGCCAGCAGCTCGCCGGGACACCCCTACGAGCAGTACTTC.

The chain employs TRBV5-1 and TRBJ2-3; D unresolved. The germline CDR1 and CDR2 sequences are SGHRS and YFSETQ. Deletions cut 6 bases from V and 2 bases from J, with 19 bases between. This CDR3 is built from 16 residues. The CDR3 loop is CASKLILAGVTDTQYF. CDR3 DNA: TGCGCCAGCAAACTAATCTTAGCCGGAGTCACAGATACGCAGTATTTT. The entire variable domain, with the rest obtained from reference TRBV5-1 and TRBJ2-3, is as follows: KAGVTQTPRYLIKTRGQQVTLSCSPISGHRSVSWYQQTPGQGLQFLFEYFSETQRNKGNFPGRFSGRQFSNSRSEMNVSTLELGDSALYLCASKLILAGVTDTQYFGPGTRLTVL.

The CDR3 nucleotides read TGTGCCAGCAGCTTGGTTGCTAGCGGGAGTGGCGAGACCCAGTACTTC. Protein product: CASSLVASGSGETQYF. V is TRBV5-6 and J is TRBJ2-5; 10 nucleotides match TRBD2. The CDR3 has 16 residues. V lost 0 bases to trimming and J lost 5 bases; unmatched junction nucleotides: 7. CDR1 and CDR2 from the germline V gene are SGHDT and YYEEEE.

The chain combines TRBV7-8 with TRBJ1-1; D remains ambiguous. Germline loops: CDR1 SGHVS, CDR2 FQNEAQ. Trimming stripped 2 bases from V and 2 bases from J, with 6 bases between. This CDR3 contains 13 residues. The CDR3 region has the DNA TGTGCCAGCAGCTTATTGGAAAACACTGAAGCTTTCTTT. It specifies CASSLLENTEAFF. Complete variable domain (other parts from reference TRBV7-8 and TRBJ1-1): GAGVSQSPRYKVAKRGQDVALRCDPISGHVSLFWYQQALGQGPEFLTYFQNEAQLDKSGLPSDRFFAERPEGSVSTLKIQRTQQEDSAVYLCASSLLENTEAFFGQGTRLTVV.

This rearrangement joins TRBV6-6 to TRBJ2-7, with a weak D call TRBD1 (7 bases). Germline CDR1 is MNHNY and CDR2 is SVGAGI (reference sequence). The CDR3 runs to 15 residues. Trimming took 6 bases from V and 5 from J, leaving 20 bases between them. The CDR3 DNA is TGTGCCAGCAGATCTGGAGGGACAGCGCAGCACGAGCAGTACTTC. It is translated as CASRSGGTAQHEQYF.